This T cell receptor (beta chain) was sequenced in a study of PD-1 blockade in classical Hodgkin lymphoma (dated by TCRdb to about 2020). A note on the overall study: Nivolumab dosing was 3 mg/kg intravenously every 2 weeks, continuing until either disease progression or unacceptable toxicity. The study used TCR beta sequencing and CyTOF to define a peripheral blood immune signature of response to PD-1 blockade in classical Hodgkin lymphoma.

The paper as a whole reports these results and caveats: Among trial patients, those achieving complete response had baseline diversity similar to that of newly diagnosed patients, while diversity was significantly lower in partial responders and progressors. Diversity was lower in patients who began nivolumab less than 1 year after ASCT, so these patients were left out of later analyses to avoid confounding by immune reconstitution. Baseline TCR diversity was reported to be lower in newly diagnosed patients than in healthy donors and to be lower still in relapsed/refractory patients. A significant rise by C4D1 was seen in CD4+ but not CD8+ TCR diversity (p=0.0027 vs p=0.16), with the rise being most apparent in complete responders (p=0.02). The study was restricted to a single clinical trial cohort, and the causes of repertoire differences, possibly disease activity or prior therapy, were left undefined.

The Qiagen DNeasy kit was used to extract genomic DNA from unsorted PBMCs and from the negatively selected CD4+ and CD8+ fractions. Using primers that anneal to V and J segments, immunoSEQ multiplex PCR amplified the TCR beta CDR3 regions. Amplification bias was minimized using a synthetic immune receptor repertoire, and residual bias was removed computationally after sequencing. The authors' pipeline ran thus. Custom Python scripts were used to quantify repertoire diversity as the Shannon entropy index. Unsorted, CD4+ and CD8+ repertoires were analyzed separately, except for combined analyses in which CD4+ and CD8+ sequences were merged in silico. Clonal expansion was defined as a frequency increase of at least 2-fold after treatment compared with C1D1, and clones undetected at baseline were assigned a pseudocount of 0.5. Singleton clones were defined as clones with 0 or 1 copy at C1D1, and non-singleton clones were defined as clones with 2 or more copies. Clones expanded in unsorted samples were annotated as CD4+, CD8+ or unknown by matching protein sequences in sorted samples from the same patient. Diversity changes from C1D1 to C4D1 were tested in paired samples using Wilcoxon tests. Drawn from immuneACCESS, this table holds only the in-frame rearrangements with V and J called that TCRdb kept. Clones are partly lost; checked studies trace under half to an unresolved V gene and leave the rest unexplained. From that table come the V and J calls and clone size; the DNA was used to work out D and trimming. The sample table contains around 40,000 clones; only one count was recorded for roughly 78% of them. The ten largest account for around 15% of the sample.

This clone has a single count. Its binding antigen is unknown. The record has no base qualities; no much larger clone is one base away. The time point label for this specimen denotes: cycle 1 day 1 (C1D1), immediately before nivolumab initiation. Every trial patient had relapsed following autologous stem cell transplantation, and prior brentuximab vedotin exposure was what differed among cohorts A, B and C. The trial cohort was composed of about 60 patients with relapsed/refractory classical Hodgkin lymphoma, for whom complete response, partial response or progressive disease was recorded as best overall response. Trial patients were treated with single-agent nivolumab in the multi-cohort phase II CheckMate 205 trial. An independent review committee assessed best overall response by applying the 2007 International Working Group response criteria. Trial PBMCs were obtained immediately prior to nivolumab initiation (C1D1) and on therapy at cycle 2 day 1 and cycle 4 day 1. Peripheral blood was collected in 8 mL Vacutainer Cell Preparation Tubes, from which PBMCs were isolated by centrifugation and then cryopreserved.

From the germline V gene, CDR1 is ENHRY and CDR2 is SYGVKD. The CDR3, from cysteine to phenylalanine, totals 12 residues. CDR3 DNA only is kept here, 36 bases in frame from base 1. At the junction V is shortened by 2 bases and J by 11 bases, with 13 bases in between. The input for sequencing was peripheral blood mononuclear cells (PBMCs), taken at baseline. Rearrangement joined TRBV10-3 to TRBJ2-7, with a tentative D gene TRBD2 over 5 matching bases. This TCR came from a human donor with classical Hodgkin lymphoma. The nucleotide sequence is TGTGCCATCAGTGAGGGCTCGGGAAAAGAGTACTTC. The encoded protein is CAISEGSGKEYF.